This T cell receptor (beta chain) was identified during a study of blood T cell repertoires in COVID-19. Study as a whole: Samples representing acute and convalescent COVID-19 were sourced from the United States, Italy and Spain. T cells, B-cell-depleted T cells, or PBMCs provided the cDNA or gDNA that served as material.

The CDR3 sequence is 12 residues long. Trimming removed 0 bases at V and 5 bases at J, with 4 bases between. Germline V gene data show CDR1 as LGHDT and CDR2 as YNNKEL (reference sequence). Assay used: immunoSEQ multiplex PCR; TCRdb lists only in-frame clones, some missing. This sample has 250,000 or so clones, with about 88% found just once. The chain carries TRBV3-1 (or the pseudogene TRBV3-2) and TRBJ1-2, with D hard to call. The receptor comes from a woman aged 60-75 years with acute or convalescent COVID-19. The sample was peripheral blood. The CDR3 loop is CASSQDHYGYTF. The CDR3 DNA is TGTGCCAGCAGCCAAGATCATTATGGCTACACCTTC.